This T cell receptor beta chain was profiled in a study of T cells after yellow fever vaccination. Study background: SMART-Seq v4 Ultra Low Input prepared libraries from low-cell fractions. Notes on the study in general: A secondary response was less intense yet reached its peak sooner, at day 5 versus 15.

Researchers made TCR cDNA using 5'RACE template switching, and this step added a universal primer site and UMIs. One entry per CDR3 protein, called by TCRdb with MiXCR from the 5' RACE reads. The repertoire has around 140,000 distinct CDR3 sequences, roughly 8% of them found once; the top ten carry under 0.95%. As to this clonotype: The antigen is undetermined. This may arise from a read error, as a much more abundant clone is one base away.

Germline CDR1 is DFQATT and CDR2 is SNEGSKA (reference sequence). This CDR3 comprises 16 residues. This sequence joins TRBV20-1 and TRBJ2-2; 9 nucleotides align to TRBD1. This TCR was recovered from a man under 40 who received the YFV17D yellow fever vaccine. Source: CD4+ T cells sorted from PBMCs, taken 5 days after the yellow fever booster vaccination. Here the CDR3 reads CCARGTGTGWAGELFF. DNA for the CDR3: TGCTGTGCTAGAGGAACCGGGACAGGGTGGGCCGGGGAGCTGTTTTTT.